Listed below are T cell receptor beta chains from one sample, sequenced in a study of cytomegalovirus exposure and HLA in healthy donors. The data were produced by immunoSEQ multiplex PCR, yet TCRdb's version contains in-frame clones alone and is incomplete. Of approximately 54,000 clones detected, approximately 81% appear once; the ten largest clones hold approximately 2.8%. The sample comprised PBMCs. Receptor source: a woman between 18 and 29 years old in good health and CMV-seronegative. CDR3s include the opening cysteine and the closing phenylalanine or tryptophan. A D gene is named only where the DNA matches it firmly. Rows give clone size only sometimes, using once, few, many, or a class for an expanded clone.

clone_size	v_call	d_call	j_call	cdr3_nt	cdr3_aa
NA	TRBV2	TRBD1	TRBJ2-1	TGTGCCAGCAGTGACCCGACAGGGGGCAATGAGCAGTTCTTC	CASSDPTGGNEQFF
NA	TRBV28	TRBD2	TRBJ2-7	TGTGCCAGCACTCAAGGGGGACTAGCGGGATACGAGCAGTACTTC	CASTQGGLAGYEQYF
NA	TRBV7-9	NA	TRBJ2-2	TGTGCCAGCAGCTTCCGGAGGGGGCGGAACACCGGGGAGCTGTTTTTT	CASSFRRGRNTGELFF
NA	TRBV7-2	TRBD2	TRBJ2-2	TGTGCCAGCAGCTTAGCGGCGGGAGGGCCTGCGCGGGAGCTGTTTTTT	CASSLAAGGPARELFF
NA	TRBV10-3	TRBD2	TRBJ2-3	TGTGCCATCAGTGACCCCAGCGGGAGAAGAGATACGCAGTATTTT	CAISDPSGRRDTQYF
NA	TRBV5-1	NA	TRBJ2-7	TGCGCCAGCAGCTTGGGCAGGGACTACGAGCAGTACTTC	CASSLGRDYEQYF
NA	TRBV5-1	TRBD1	TRBJ1-2	TGCGCCAGCAGCCCGGGACAGGGGGATGGCTACACCTTC	CASSPGQGDGYTF
NA	TRBV4-2	NA	TRBJ2-2	TGTGCCAGCAGCCAAGGGGGGCTAGACACCGGGGAGCTGTTTTTT	CASSQGGLDTGELFF
NA	TRBV19	TRBD1	TRBJ1-2	TGTGCCAGTATAACAGGGGCTTATGGCTACACCTTC	CASITGAYGYTF
NA	TRBV19	NA	TRBJ1-5	TGTGCCAGTGCCAGGGCCTTCAATCAGCCCCAGCATTTT	CASARAFNQPQHF
NA	TRBV7-6	NA	TRBJ2-7	TGTGCCAGCAGCCCGGAAAGATTCCACAGTTCCGCTTGGGTCTACGAGCAGTACTTC	CASSPERFHSSAWVYEQYF
NA	TRBV30	TRBD2	TRBJ2-3	TGTGCTCAGTCCGGGACTAGCGGGAGCGCAGATACGCAGTATTTT	CAQSGTSGSADTQYF
NA	TRBV9	TRBD1	TRBJ2-2	TGTGCCAGCAGCGTAACAGGGGCGAACACCGGGGAGCTGTTTTTT	CASSVTGANTGELFF
NA	TRBV6-5	TRBD2	TRBJ2-1	TGTGCCAGCAGTCCATGGGGCGGGAGTAATAATGAGCAGTTCTTC	CASSPWGGSNNEQFF
NA	TRBV19	TRBD1	TRBJ1-1	TGTGCCAGCCTAGACAGGGGTCCGCCTGAAGCTTTCTTT	CASLDRGPPEAFF
NA	TRBV7-9	NA	TRBJ1-4	NA	CASSTSEGVAKLFF
NA	TRBV7-2	NA	TRBJ1-2	TGTGCCAGCAGGCAGGGCAACTATGGCTACACCTTC	CASRQGNYGYTF
NA	TRBV6-5	NA	TRBJ2-2	TGTGCCAGCAGTTACTCGATTGCGACCGGGGAGCTGTTTTTT	CASSYSIATGELFF
NA	TRBV7-8	NA	TRBJ1-2	TGTGCCAGCAGCTTAGAGCGGGGGTTCAAAGGCTACACCTTC	CASSLERGFKGYTF
NA	TRBV6-4	NA	TRBJ1-1	TGTGCCAGCAGTGAACAGGTGAACACTGAAGCTTTCTTT	CASSEQVNTEAFF
NA	TRBV2	NA	TRBJ2-3	TGTGCCAGCAGTGAAGGACACCGTCAGTATTTT	CASSEGHRQYF
NA	TRBV15	NA	TRBJ2-3	TGTGCCACCAGCAGAGATACGGGGTCAACGCAGTATTTT	CATSRDTGSTQYF
NA	TRBV18	TRBD1	TRBJ1-2	TGTGCCAGCTCACCTGGGACAGGCCCTATCTCTAACTATGGCTACACCTTC	CASSPGTGPISNYGYTF
NA	TRBV4-1	TRBD1	TRBJ2-2	TGCGCCAGCAGCCCGATCGGGCAGGGGGCCGGGGAGCTGTTTTTT	CASSPIGQGAGELFF
NA	TRBV9	TRBD2	TRBJ2-5	TGTGCCAGCAGCGTAAGCGGGAGCCTTAGAGAGACCCAGTACTTC	CASSVSGSLRETQYF
NA	TRBV7-9	NA	TRBJ2-7	TGTGCCAGCAGCCGGCCCGGGAAGCAGTACTTC	CASSRPGKQYF
NA	TRBV5-1	NA	TRBJ2-5	TGCGCCAGCAGCCTGGACCGAGAACAAGAGACCCAGTACTTC	CASSLDREQETQYF
NA	TRBV9	NA	TRBJ1-2	TGTGCCAGCAGCCAACAACCCTCCCGGGATGACTATGGCTACACCTTC	CASSQQPSRDDYGYTF
NA	TRBV6-1	TRBD1	TRBJ1-1	TGTGCCGCCAGGGGGACCGCGAACACTGAAGCTTTCTTT	CAARGTANTEAFF
NA	TRBV6-4	TRBD2	TRBJ2-1	TGTGCCAGCAGTGAAGAAGCGGGAGGGCACAATGAGCAGTTCTTC	CASSEEAGGHNEQFF
NA	TRBV19	TRBD1	TRBJ1-2	TGTGCCAGTAGTACCGGGACAGGGGATAACTATGGCTACACCTTC	CASSTGTGDNYGYTF
NA	TRBV7-9	TRBD2	TRBJ2-7	TGTGCCAGCAGCTTACGGGGGGTTGACTACCTCCGCTCCTACGAGCAGTACTTC	CASSLRGVDYLRSYEQYF
NA	TRBV27	TRBD2	TRBJ2-7	TGTGCCAGCAGTTCGCCAGGGACTAGCGGGAGCGGCGAGCAGTACTTC	CASSSPGTSGSGEQYF
NA	TRBV16	TRBD1	TRBJ1-2	TGTGCCAGCAGCCAATCGCCCAGGGGGGTATATGGCTACACCTTC	CASSQSPRGVYGYTF
NA	TRBV10-1	NA	TRBJ2-1	TGCGCCAGCACAGGGGCGATCTACAATGAGCAGTTCTTC	CASTGAIYNEQFF
NA	TRBV27	TRBD1	TRBJ1-1	TGTGCCAGCACCTCGGGGGGCAGGGGGCGAATTTCTGAAGCTTTCTTT	CASTSGGRGRISEAFF
NA	TRBV4-1	TRBD2	TRBJ2-7	TGCGCCAGCAGCCAAAGAACCAGCGGGAGGGCCTCCTACGAGCAGTACTTC	CASSQRTSGRASYEQYF
once	TRBV5-1	TRBD1	TRBJ2-7	TGCGCCAGCAGCTGGGGGACAGGAACGACCTACGAGCAGTACTTC	CASSWGTGTTYEQYF
NA	TRBV27	TRBD1	TRBJ1-2	TGTGCCAGCAGTCCAGGGACAGGGAGGTCGAGCTATGGCTACACCTTC	CASSPGTGRSSYGYTF
once	TRBV2	TRBD2	TRBJ2-1	TGTGCCAGCAGTGAAGCGGCAAATGTAGCGGGCTACAATGAGCAGTTCTTC	CASSEAANVAGYNEQFF
NA	TRBV7-9	TRBD1	TRBJ1-3	TGTGCCAGCAGCTTTACAGGGGCTGGAAACACCATATATTTT	CASSFTGAGNTIYF
NA	TRBV7-8	TRBD2	TRBJ2-3	TGTGCCAGCAGCTTAAATGTGATCGGGGGGCTAGCGGGGTTGGATACGCAGTATTTT	CASSLNVIGGLAGLDTQYF